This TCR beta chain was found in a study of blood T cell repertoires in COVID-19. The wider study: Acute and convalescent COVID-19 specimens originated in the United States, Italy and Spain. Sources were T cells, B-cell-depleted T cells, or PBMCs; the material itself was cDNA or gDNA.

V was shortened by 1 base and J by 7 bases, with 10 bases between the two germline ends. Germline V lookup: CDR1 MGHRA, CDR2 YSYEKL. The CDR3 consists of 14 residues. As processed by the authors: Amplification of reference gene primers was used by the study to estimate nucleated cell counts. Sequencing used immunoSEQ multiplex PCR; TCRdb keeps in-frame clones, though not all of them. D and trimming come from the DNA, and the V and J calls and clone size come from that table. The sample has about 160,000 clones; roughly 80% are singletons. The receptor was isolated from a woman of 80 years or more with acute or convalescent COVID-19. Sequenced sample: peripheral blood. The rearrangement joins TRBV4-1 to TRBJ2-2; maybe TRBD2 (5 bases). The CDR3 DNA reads TGCGCCAGCAGCCAAGGTAGAGCGGTCGGGGAGCTGTTTTTT. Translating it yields CASSQGRAVGELFF.